The source of this T cell receptor (beta chain) is a study of T cell repertoires in cytomegalovirus infection. This clonotype came up a few times. The CDR3 is made up of 13 amino acids. The V end was cut by 9 bases, the J end by 2 bases, with 14 bases between. Germline V gives CDR1 MNHEY, CDR2 SVGAGI. TCRdb analysed the reads with MiXCR anew, one entry per CDR3 protein. There are 630,000 or so distinct CDR3 sequences in the sample; more than 20% occur only once, and under 8.5% lies in the top ten. Sequenced sample: CD8+ T cells from PBMCs. This chain uses TRBV6-5 with TRBJ2-7; D may be TRBD2 (7 bases). This clonotype was sampled from a human donor in good health (CMV status not recorded). Some clones in this sample may be carry-over from other donors' samples. The CDR3 spells CASVGGGAYEQYF. CDR3 nucleotides: TGTGCCAGTGTTGGGGGGGGCGCCTACGAGCAGTACTTC.